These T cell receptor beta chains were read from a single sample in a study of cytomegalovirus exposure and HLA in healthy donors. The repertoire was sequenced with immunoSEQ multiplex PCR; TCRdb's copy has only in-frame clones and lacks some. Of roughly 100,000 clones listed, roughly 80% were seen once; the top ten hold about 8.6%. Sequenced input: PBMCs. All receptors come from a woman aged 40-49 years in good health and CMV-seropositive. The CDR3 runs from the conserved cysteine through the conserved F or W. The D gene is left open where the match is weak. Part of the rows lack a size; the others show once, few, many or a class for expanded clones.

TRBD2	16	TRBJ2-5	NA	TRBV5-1	CASSSGLAGGGETQYF	TGCGCCAGCAGCTCAGGACTAGCGGGAGGCGGGGAGACCCAGTACTTC
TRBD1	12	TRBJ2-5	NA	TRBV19	CASSEGQGTQYF	TGTGCCAGTAGTGAGGGACAGGGGACCCAGTACTTC
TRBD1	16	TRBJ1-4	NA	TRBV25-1	CASSTSRGTGGEKLFF	TGTGCCAGCAGTACCTCCCGGGGGACAGGGGGTGAAAAACTGTTTTTT
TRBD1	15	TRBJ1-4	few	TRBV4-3	CASSRTGTGNEKLFF	TGCGCCAGCAGCCGAACCGGGACAGGGAATGAAAAACTGTTTTTT
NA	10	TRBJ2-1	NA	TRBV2	CASLAPGQFF	TGTGCCAGCTTGGCCCCTGGGCAGTTCTTC
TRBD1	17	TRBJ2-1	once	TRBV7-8	CASSLQGTAPIYNEQFF	TGTGCCAGCAGCTTACAAGGGACAGCCCCTATCTACAATGAGCAGTTCTTC
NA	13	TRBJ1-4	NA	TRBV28	CASSFGSGAGLFF	TGTGCCAGCAGTTTCGGATCTGGGGCAGGCCTGTTTTTT
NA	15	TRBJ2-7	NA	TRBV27	CASSLYSGANYEQYF	TGTGCCAGCAGTTTATATTCAGGGGCCAACTACGAGCAGTACTTC
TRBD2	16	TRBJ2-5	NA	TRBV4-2	CASSQKGRLAGELQYF	TGTGCCAGCAGCCAAAAAGGGAGACTAGCGGGGGAGCTGCAGTACTTC
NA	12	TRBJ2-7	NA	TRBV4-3	CATLDKNYEQYF	TGCGCCACCTTGGACAAAAACTACGAGCAGTACTTC
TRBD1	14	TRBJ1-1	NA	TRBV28	CASSSGQGATEAFF	TGTGCCAGCAGCTCGGGACAGGGGGCGACTGAAGCTTTCTTT
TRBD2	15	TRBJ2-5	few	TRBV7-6	CASSKGVAGEGTQYF	TGTGCCAGCAGCAAAGGAGTAGCGGGAGAAGGGACCCAGTACTTC
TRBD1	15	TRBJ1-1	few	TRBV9	CASSVDGQGNTEAFF	TGTGCCAGCAGCGTAGATGGACAGGGGAACACTGAAGCTTTCTTT
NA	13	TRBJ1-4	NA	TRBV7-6	CASSRVANEKLFF	TGTGCCAGCAGCCGGGTAGCTAATGAAAAACTGTTTTTT
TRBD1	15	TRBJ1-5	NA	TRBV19	CASSPDRGQGQPQHF	TGTGCCAGTAGTCCGGACAGGGGGCAGGGTCAGCCCCAGCATTTT
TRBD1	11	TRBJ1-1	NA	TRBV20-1	CSARSGGQAFF	TGCAGTGCTAGATCAGGGGGCCAGGCTTTCTTT
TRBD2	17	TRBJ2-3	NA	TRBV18	CASSQAISGGSTDTQYF	TGTGCCAGCTCCCAAGCTATTAGCGGGGGAAGCACAGATACGCAGTATTTT
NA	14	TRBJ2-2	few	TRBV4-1	CASSQETIPGELFF	TGCGCCAGCAGCCAAGAGACAATTCCCGGGGAGCTGTTTTTT
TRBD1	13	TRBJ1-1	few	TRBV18	CASLQGRSTEAFF	TGTGCCAGCTTACAGGGGCGGTCCACTGAAGCTTTCTTT
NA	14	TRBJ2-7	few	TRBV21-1	CASSITGSPYEQYF	TGTGCCAGCAGCATCACCGGGAGCCCCTACGAGCAGTACTTC
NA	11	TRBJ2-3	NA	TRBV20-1	CSAELTDTQYF	TGCAGTGCTGAACTCACAGATACGCAGTATTTT
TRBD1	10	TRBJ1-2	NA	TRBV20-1	CSATGGGYTF	TGCAGTGCTACAGGGGGAGGCTACACCTTC
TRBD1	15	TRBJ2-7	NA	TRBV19	CASSIADRGSYEQYF	TGTGCCAGTAGTATCGCGGACAGGGGCTCCTACGAGCAGTACTTC